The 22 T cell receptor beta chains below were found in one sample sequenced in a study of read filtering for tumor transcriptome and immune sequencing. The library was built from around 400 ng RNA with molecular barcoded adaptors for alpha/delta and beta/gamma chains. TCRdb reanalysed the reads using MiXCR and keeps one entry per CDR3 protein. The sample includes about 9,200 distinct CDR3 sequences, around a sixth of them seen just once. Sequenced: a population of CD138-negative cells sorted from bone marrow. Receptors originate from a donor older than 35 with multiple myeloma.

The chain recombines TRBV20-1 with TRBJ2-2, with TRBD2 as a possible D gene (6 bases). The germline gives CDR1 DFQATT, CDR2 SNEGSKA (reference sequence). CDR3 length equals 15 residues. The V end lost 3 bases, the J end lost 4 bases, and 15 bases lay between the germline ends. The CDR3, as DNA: TGCAGTGCTAGTTCCGGGAGTCGGGGCACCGGGGAGCTGTTTTTT. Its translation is CSASSGSRGTGELFF.

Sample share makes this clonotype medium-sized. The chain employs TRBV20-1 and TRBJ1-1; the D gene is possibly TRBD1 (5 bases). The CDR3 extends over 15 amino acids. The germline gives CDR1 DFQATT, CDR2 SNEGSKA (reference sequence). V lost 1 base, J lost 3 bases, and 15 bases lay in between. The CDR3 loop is CSARGVDTHDTEAFF. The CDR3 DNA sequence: TGCAGTGCTAGAGGGGTGGACACACACGACACTGAAGCTTTCTTT.

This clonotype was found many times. CDR3 loop: CASSQVAGTEAFF. The CDR3, as DNA: TGTGCCAGCAGCCAAGTTGCTGGTACTGAAGCTTTCTTT. The chain combines TRBV3-1 with TRBJ1-1; D is uncertain. Germline V gene lookup returns CDR1 LGHDT and CDR2 YNNKEL (reference sequence). Between the trimmed V and J ends, which lost 1 base and 5 bases, there was a span of 8 bases. The CDR3 extends over 13 amino acids.

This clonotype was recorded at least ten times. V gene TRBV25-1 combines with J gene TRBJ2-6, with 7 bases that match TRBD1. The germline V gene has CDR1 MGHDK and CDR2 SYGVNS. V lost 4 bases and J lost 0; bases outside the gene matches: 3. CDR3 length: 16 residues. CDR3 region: CASSGTGVSGANVLTF. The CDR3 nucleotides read TGTGCCAGCAGTGGGACAGGCGTCTCTGGGGCCAACGTCCTGACTTTC.

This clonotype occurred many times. CDR3 in amino acids: CASSGGRSNGELFF. In nucleotides, the CDR3 is TGTGCCAGCAGCGGCGGACGGAGTAACGGGGAGCTGTTTTTT. The chain links TRBV9 to TRBJ2-2; no definite D call. This CDR3 is built from 14 residues. In germline, CDR1 is SGDLS, CDR2 YYNGEE. Trimming pared 3 bases from V and 7 bases from J, leaving 13 bases between.

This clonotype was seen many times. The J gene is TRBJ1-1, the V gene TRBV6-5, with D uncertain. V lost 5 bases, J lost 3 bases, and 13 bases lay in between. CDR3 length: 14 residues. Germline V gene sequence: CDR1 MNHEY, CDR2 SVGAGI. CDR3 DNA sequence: TGTGCCAGCAGTCCCGGTGAGTCATACACTGAAGCTTTCTTT. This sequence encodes CASSPGESYTEAFF.

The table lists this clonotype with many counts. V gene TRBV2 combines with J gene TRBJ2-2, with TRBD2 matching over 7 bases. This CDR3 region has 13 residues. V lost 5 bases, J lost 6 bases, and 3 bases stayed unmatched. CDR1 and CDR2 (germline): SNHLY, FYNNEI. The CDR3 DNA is TGTGCCAGCAGTCTGGGAGGGCCCGGGGAGCTGTTTTTT. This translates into CASSLGGPGELFF.

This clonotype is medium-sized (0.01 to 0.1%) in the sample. CDR3 sequence reads: CASSSDSGNEQFF. The CDR3 nucleotides read TGTGCCAGCAGCTCCGACTCGGGCAATGAGCAGTTCTTC. The chain couples TRBV11-3 to TRBJ2-1; no definite D call. The CDR3 length is 13 residues. V was clipped by 4 bases and J by 6 bases, with 10 bases between them. CDR1 and CDR2 (germline): SGHNT, YENEEA.

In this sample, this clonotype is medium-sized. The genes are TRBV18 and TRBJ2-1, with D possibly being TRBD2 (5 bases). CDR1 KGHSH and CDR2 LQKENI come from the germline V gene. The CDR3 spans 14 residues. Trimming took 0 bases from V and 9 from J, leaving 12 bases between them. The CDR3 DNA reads TGTGCCAGCTCACCACCTCGGCTAGCCGGTGAGCAGTTCTTC. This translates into CASSPPRLAGEQFF. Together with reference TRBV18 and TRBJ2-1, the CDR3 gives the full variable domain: NAGVMQNPRHLVRRRGQEARLRCSPMKGHSHVYWYRQLPEEGLKFMVYLQKENIIDESGMPKERFSAEFPKEGPSILRIQQVVRGDSAAYFCASSPPRLAGEQFFGPGTRLTVL.

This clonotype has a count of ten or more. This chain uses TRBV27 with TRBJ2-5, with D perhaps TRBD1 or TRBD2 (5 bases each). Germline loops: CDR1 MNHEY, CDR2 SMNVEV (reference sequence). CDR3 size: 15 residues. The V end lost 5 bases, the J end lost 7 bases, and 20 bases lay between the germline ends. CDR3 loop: CASSTSGTLGRTQYF. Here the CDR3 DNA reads TGTGCCAGCAGTACTTCCGGGACCCTAGGAAGGACCCAGTACTTC.

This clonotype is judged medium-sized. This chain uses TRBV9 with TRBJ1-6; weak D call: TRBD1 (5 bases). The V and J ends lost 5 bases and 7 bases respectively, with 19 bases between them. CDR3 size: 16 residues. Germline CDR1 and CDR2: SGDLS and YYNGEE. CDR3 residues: CASSRTGHRENSPLHF. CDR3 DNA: TGTGCCAGCAGTCGAACGGGGCACCGGGAGAATTCACCCCTCCACTTT.

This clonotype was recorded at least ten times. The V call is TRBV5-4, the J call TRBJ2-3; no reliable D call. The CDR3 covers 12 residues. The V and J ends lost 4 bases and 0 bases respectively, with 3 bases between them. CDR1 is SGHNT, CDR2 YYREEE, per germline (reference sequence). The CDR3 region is CASSLSTDTQYF. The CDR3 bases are TGTGCCAGCAGCCTTAGCACAGATACGCAGTATTTT.

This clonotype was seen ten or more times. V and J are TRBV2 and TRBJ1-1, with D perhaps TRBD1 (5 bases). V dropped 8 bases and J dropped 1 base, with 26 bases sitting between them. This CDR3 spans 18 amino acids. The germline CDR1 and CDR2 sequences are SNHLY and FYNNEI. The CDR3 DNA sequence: TGTGCCAGCTTCGTGGGGTTCGGTAGGTCGGGGGGGAACACTGAAGCTTTCTTT. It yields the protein CASFVGFGRSGGNTEAFF.

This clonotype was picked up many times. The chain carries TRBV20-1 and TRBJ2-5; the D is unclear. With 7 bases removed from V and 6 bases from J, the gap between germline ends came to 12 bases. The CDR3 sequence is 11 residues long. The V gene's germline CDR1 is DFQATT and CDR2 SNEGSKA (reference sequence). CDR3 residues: CSVALQKTQYF. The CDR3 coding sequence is TGCAGTGTGGCATTACAAAAGACCCAGTACTTC.

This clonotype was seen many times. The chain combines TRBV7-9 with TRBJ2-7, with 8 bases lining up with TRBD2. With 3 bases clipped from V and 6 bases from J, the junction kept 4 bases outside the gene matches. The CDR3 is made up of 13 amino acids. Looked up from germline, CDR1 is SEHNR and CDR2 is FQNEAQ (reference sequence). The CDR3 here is CASSFGTRSEQYF. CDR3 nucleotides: TGTGCCAGCAGCTTCGGGACTAGGAGCGAGCAGTACTTC.

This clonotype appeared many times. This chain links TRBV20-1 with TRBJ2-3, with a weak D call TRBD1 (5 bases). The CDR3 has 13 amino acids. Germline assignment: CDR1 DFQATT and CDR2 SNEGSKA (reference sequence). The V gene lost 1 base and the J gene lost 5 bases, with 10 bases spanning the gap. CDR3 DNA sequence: TGCAGTGCTAGAGTTGCAGGGAAAGATACGCAGTATTTT. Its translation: CSARVAGKDTQYF.

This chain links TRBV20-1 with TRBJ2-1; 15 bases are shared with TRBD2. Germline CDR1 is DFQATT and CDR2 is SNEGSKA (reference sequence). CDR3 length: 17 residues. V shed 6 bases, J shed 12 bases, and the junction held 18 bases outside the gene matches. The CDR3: CSAQEGTSGGFKLAQFF. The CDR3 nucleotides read TGCAGTGCCCAAGAGGGGACTAGCGGGGGGTTCAAATTAGCGCAGTTCTTC.

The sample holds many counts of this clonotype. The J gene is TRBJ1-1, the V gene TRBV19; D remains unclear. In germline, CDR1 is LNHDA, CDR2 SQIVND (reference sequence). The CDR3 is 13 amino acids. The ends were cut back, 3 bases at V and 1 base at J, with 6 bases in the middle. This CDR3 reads CASSIQTNTEAFF. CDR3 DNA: TGTGCCAGTAGTATTCAGACGAACACTGAAGCTTTCTTT.

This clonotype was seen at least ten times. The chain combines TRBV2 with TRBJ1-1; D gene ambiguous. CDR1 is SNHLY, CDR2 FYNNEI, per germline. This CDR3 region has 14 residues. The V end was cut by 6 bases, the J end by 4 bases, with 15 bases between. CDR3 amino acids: CASSPEVYRTEAFF. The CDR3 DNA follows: TGTGCCAGCAGCCCCGAAGTCTATCGCACTGAAGCTTTCTTT.

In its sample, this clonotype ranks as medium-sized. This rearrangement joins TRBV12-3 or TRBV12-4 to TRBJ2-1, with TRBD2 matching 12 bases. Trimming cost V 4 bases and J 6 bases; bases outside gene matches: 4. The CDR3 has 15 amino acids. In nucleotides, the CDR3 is TGTGCCAGCAGTTATAGGACTAGCGGGGTCAATGAGCAGTTCTTC. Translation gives CASSYRTSGVNEQFF.

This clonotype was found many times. The CDR3 DNA reads as TGTGCCAGTACCGACAGGGGCGACACCGGGGAGCTGTTTTTT. Translating it yields CASTDRGDTGELFF. The genes are TRBV19 and TRBJ2-2; the match to TRBD1 covers 8 bases. CDR1 LNHDA and CDR2 SQIVND come from the germline V gene (reference sequence). The V gene end was trimmed by 7 bases and the J gene end by 3 bases; junction bases not matched to a gene: 4. The CDR3 loop spans 14 amino acids.

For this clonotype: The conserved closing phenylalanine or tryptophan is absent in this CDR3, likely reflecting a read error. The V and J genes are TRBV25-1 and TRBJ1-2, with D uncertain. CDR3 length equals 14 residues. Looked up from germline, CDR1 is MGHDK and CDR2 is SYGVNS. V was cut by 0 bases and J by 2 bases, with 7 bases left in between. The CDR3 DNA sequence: TGTGCCAGCAGTGAATATCGGTTCAACTATGGCTACACCTCC. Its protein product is CASSEYRFNYGYTS.